Presented here are 22 T cell receptor beta chains from one specimen sequenced in a study of T cells after yellow fever vaccination. A single record per CDR3 protein comes from TCRdb applying MiXCR to the 5' RACE reads. The table has 300,000 or so distinct CDR3 sequences, roughly 7.5% seen once. This sample comprised PBMCs, obtained roughly 45 days after the first yellow fever vaccination. These receptors all stem from a man younger than 35 who received the YFV17D yellow fever vaccine.

This clonotype was detected ten times or more. This chain links TRBV7-8 with TRBJ1-1; 7 bases align to TRBD1. This CDR3 has 16 residues. The ends lost 1 base at V and 5 bases at J; junction bases unmatched: 10. The V gene's germline CDR1 is SGHVS and CDR2 FQNEAQ. The CDR3 loop reads CASSLGQGQVGTEAFF. Here the CDR3 DNA reads TGTGCCAGCAGCTTAGGACAGGGCCAGGTAGGAACTGAAGCTTTCTTT.

This sequence joins TRBV9 and TRBJ2-1; the match to TRBD1 covers 9 bases. Per the germline V gene, CDR1 is SGDLS and CDR2 is YYNGEE. V dropped 3 bases and J dropped 6; count of bases not matched to a gene: 16. The CDR3 spans 18 residues. In DNA form, the CDR3 reads TGTGCCAGCAGCGGGGGACAGGGCCCGTCAAGTCGTTTCAATGAGCAGTTCTTC. It encodes CASSGGQGPSSRFNEQFF.

This clonotype was detected once. The V call is TRBV18, the J call TRBJ1-2, with 7 bases fitting TRBD1. CDR3 length: 14 residues. Germline-derived CDR1 and CDR2 are KGHSH and LQKENI. J lost 8 bases, V lost 3 bases, and 9 bases had no gene match. CDR3 DNA sequence: TGTGCCAGCTCACCGAGGGACAGAAGCTACGGCTACACCTTC. Translation gives CASSPRDRSYGYTF.

The chain combines TRBV21-1 with TRBJ2-2; the D call in the table, TRBD1, was not verified against the DNA. TRBV21-1 is termed a pseudogene. CDR3 length equals 18 residues. CDR3 residues: CASSKAGRGQPNTGELFF. As DNA, the CDR3 is TGTGCCAGCAGCAAAGCGGGAAGGGGGCAGCCGAACACCGGGGAGCTGTTTTTT.

There are a few counts of this clonotype. This rearrangement joins TRBV7-6 to TRBJ2-3; 10 nucleotides match TRBD2. There are 14 residues in the CDR3. Germline-derived CDR1 and CDR2 are SGHVS and FNYEAQ. J gave up 1 base and V 10 bases, and 5 bases lay outside the gene matches. CDR3 sequence reads: CATRAGGGTDTQYF. CDR3 bases: TGTGCCACCAGAGCGGGGGGGGGCACAGATACGCAGTATTTT.

This clonotype has a count of ten or more. At one boundary the junction diverges from the germline segment, which might be a read error. V is TRBV28 and J is TRBJ1-3, with D maybe TRBD1 (5 bases). Germline V CDR1 and CDR2: MDHEN, SYDVKM. CDR3 size: 14 residues. The chain's CDR3 is CASSDSTSGNAIYF. The CDR3 coding sequence is TGTGCCAGCAGTGACAGCACCTCTGGAAACGCCATATATTTT.

V is TRBV5-1 and J is TRBJ2-1, with 8 bases matching TRBD1. With 3 bases clipped from V and 3 bases from J, the junction kept 8 bases outside the gene matches. The CDR3 length is 16 residues. Germline-derived CDR1 and CDR2 are SGHRS and YFSETQ. The CDR3 sequence is CASSSTSGGVYNEQFF. The CDR3 DNA follows: TGCGCCAGCAGCTCAACGTCAGGGGGCGTCTACAATGAGCAGTTCTTC.

This clonotype was seen only a few times. This chain uses TRBV2 with TRBJ2-7; either TRBD1 or TRBD2 may supply D (5 bases each). V was cut by 5 bases and J by 2 bases, with 16 bases left in between. Germline CDR1 SNHLY, CDR2 FYNNEI. The CDR3 runs to 15 residues. CDR3 in amino acids: CASSIFQGRTYEQYF. The CDR3 coding sequence is TGTGCCAGCAGTATCTTTCAGGGACGGACCTACGAGCAGTACTTC.

This clonotype was counted only a few times. V gene TRBV25-1 combines with J gene TRBJ2-1, with 12 bases identical to TRBD2. The CDR3 runs to 19 residues. The ends lost 4 bases at V and 4 bases at J; junction bases unmatched: 14. Germline CDR1 reads MGHDK; CDR2 reads SYGVNS. Here the CDR3 reads CASSGGGTSGSGEYNEQFF. For the CDR3, the DNA is TGTGCCAGCAGTGGGGGAGGGACTAGCGGGTCCGGAGAGTACAATGAGCAGTTCTTC. Full variable domain (missing parts from reference TRBV25-1 and TRBJ2-1): EADIYQTPRYLVIGTGKKITLECSQTMGHDKMYWYQQDPGMELHLIHYSYGVNSTEKGDLSSESTVSRIRTEHFPLTLESARPSHTSQYLCASSGGGTSGSGEYNEQFFGPGTRLTVL.

V and J are TRBV4-1 and TRBJ2-1, with 9 bases lining up with TRBD1. CDR3 length: 20 amino acids. V lost 4 bases and J lost 0; bases outside the gene matches: 16. Germline assignment: CDR1 MGHRA and CDR2 YSYEKL. The CDR3 nucleotides are TGCGCCAGCAGCCGACCGGGACAGGGTCGACCTAAGAGCTCCTACAATGAGCAGTTCTTC. Amino acids: CASSRPGQGRPKSSYNEQFF.

This clonotype was observed a handful of times. The gene calls are TRBV19 and TRBJ1-2, with TRBD1 as a possible D gene (6 bases). The CDR3 is 13 residues long. V was cut by 5 bases and J by 8 bases, with 15 bases left in between. Per germline, CDR1 LNHDA and CDR2 SQIVND (reference sequence). The CDR3 protein is CASSPGGLGGYTF. The DNA of the CDR3 is TGTGCCAGTAGTCCGGGGGGGCTCGGCGGCTACACCTTC.

The chain is built from TRBV20-1 and TRBJ2-7, with D maybe TRBD2 (5 bases). Germline V gene data show CDR1 as DFQATT and CDR2 as SNEGSKA (reference sequence). The germline V and J ends were trimmed by 1 base and 3 bases, with 13 bases remaining between them. The CDR3 contains 14 residues. The DNA for the CDR3 is TGCAGTGCTAGAGTATCCCCTAGCAACTACGAGCAGTACTTC. Translation: CSARVSPSNYEQYF.

This clonotype was seen many times. One end of the junction does not line up with germline, which may come from a read error. The chain employs TRBV3-1 and TRBJ1-5; 12 nucleotides align to TRBD1. CDR1 is LGHDT, CDR2 YNNKEL, per germline (reference sequence). CDR3 size: 15 residues. The DNA for the CDR3 is TGTGCCAGCAGTCAAGGGACAGGGGGCGATCAGCCCCAGCATTTT. It is translated as CASSQGTGGDQPQHF.

This clonotype was seen ten or more times. As DNA, the CDR3 is TGTGCCAGCAGCTTAGCGGACAGCGCCTACGAGCAGTACTTC. Translated: CASSLADSAYEQYF. The rearrangement uses TRBV7-2 and TRBJ2-7; tentatively, D is TRBD1 (6 bases). The V end lost 0 bases, the J end lost 2 bases, and 8 bases lay between the germline ends. Per the germline V gene, CDR1 is SGHTA and CDR2 is FQGNSA. The CDR3 loop spans 14 amino acids.

The chain links TRBV18 to TRBJ2-7, with D tentatively TRBD1 (5 bases). The germline V gene encodes CDR1 KGHSH and CDR2 LQKENI. The V end was cut by 3 bases, the J end by 0 bases, with 12 bases between. The CDR3 is 15 amino acids. This CDR3 reads CASSPGQTFSYEQYF. CDR3 coding DNA: TGTGCCAGCTCACCGGGGCAGACCTTCTCCTACGAGCAGTACTTC.

This chain links TRBV6-1 with TRBJ2-1; D unclear. The ends were cut back, 8 bases at V and 2 bases at J, with 10 bases in the middle. Germline CDR1 MNHNS, CDR2 SASEGT. The length of the CDR3 is 13 residues. CDR3 residues: CASGIGPYNEQFF. The CDR3 DNA reads as TGTGCCAGCGGAATAGGGCCCTACAATGAGCAGTTCTTC.

This clonotype was seen only a few times. This chain uses TRBV29-1 with TRBJ1-3; weak D call: TRBD1 (5 bases). V lost 7 bases and J lost 0, with 7 bases in between. The CDR3 runs 12 residues. The germline CDR1 and CDR2 sequences are SQVTM and ANQGSEA. The CDR3 is CSGGNSGNTIYF. The DNA of the CDR3 is TGCAGCGGGGGGAACTCTGGAAACACCATATATTTT.

To note about this clonotype: A junction boundary mismatches the germline segment, possibly from a read error. The chain is built from TRBV20-1 and TRBJ2-1; 7 nucleotides agree with TRBD1. Germline V gene sequence: CDR1 DFQATT, CDR2 SNEGSKA (reference sequence). The CDR3 contains 14 residues. CDR3 amino acids: CSANSPTGANVQFF. The CDR3 DNA sequence: TGCAGTGCCAACTCCCCAACAGGGGCCAATGTGCAGTTCTTC.

The table lists this clonotype with many counts. The V call is TRBV29-1, the J call TRBJ2-5, with TRBD2 as a possible D gene (6 bases). Germline CDR1 and CDR2: SQVTM and ANQGSEA. The CDR3 has 13 amino acids. V gave up 6 bases and J gave up 1 base, with 12 bases separating them. The CDR3 reads CSVGGLSQETQYF. The CDR3, as DNA: TGCAGCGTGGGAGGACTGTCCCAAGAGACCCAGTACTTC.

In this sample, this clonotype turned up a few times. The rearrangement links TRBV7-6 to TRBJ2-5; D is ambiguous. Per the germline V gene, CDR1 is SGHVS and CDR2 is FNYEAQ. The CDR3 totals 14 residues. V was shortened by 3 bases and J by 4 bases, with 12 bases between the two germline ends. The CDR3 reads CASSFFTLGETQYF. In nucleotides, the CDR3 is TGTGCCAGCAGCTTTTTCACCCTGGGAGAGACCCAGTACTTC.

This chain links TRBV7-2 with TRBJ1-3; weak D call: TRBD1 (5 bases). This CDR3 region has 19 residues. V lost 2 bases and J 3 bases, leaving 23 bases between the germline ends. In germline, CDR1 is SGHTA, CDR2 FQGNSA. CDR3 DNA: TGTGCCAGCAGCTTACAATCTTCTGGGTCGGGGGGAGTTGGAAACACCATATATTTT. Translated, it gives CASSLQSSGSGGVGNTIYF.

A few counts support this clonotype. The chain recombines TRBV9 with TRBJ2-1; D remains unclear. Trimming stripped 0 bases from V and 9 bases from J, with 4 bases between. Germline values: CDR1 SGDLS, CDR2 YYNGEE. The CDR3 is 11 amino acids. CDR3 residues: CASSVEGEQFF. The CDR3 region has the DNA TGTGCCAGCAGCGTAGAAGGTGAGCAGTTCTTC.